This entry lists 2 T cell receptor beta chains sequenced from one sample in a study of CD8 T cells in ankylosing spondylitis. TCRdb reanalysed the 5' RACE reads using MiXCR and keeps one entry per CDR3 protein. This table holds about 130,000 distinct CDR3 sequences, about a tenth found once. The sequencing sample was made of blood, either unsorted or a sorted T cell fraction (not recorded which). These receptors originate from a male donor with ankylosing spondylitis or in good health (not recorded which).

The chain couples TRBV19 to TRBJ1-5; TRBD1 agrees at 10 bases. Germline V CDR1 and CDR2: LNHDA, SQIVND (reference sequence). J lost 1 base, V lost 4 bases, and 4 bases had no gene match. The CDR3 spans 16 residues. For the CDR3, the DNA is TGTGCCAGTAGTAGGACAGGGGGAATAAGCAATCAGCCCCAGCATTTT. Amino acid sequence: CASSRTGGISNQPQHF.

The rearrangement uses TRBV19 and TRBJ1-2; D not certain. Germline values: CDR1 LNHDA, CDR2 SQIVND (reference sequence). The CDR3 loop spans 13 amino acids. The V gene lost 3 bases and the J gene lost 5 bases, with 10 bases spanning the gap. The CDR3 reads CASSIDWRYGYTF. CDR3 in DNA: TGTGCCAGTAGTATCGACTGGCGTTATGGCTACACCTTC.